This T cell receptor (beta chain) was obtained from a study of blood T cell repertoires in COVID-19. Turning to the study itself: Nucleic acid was either cDNA or gDNA, and it came from T cells, B-cell-depleted T cells, or PBMCs.

The V end was cut by 3 bases, the J end by 4 bases, with 6 bases between. Germline V gene data show CDR1 as KGHDR and CDR2 as SFDVKD. The CDR3 consists of 13 residues. Some clones are missing from TCRdb's copy, which holds only in-frame ones; the method was immunoSEQ multiplex PCR. The data show tens of thousands of clones, approximately 79% seen once. The sequenced sample consisted of peripheral blood. The gene calls are TRBV24-1 and TRBJ1-5; D uncertain. The sequence came from a man aged 65 to 85 with acute or convalescent COVID-19. In nucleotides, the CDR3 is TGTGCCACCAGTGATCCCGGGAATCAGCCCCAGCATTTT. Protein product: CATSDPGNQPQHF.